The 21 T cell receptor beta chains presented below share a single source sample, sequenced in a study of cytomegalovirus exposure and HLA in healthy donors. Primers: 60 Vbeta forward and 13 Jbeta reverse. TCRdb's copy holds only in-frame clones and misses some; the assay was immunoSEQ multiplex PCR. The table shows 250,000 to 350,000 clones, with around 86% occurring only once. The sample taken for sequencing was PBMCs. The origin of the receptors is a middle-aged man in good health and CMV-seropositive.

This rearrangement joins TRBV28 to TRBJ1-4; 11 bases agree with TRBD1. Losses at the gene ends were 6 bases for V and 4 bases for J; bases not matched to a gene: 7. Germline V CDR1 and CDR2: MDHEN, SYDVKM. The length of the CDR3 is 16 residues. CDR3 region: CASRSGQGAGNEKLFF. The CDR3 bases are TGTGCCAGCAGAAGCGGACAGGGGGCGGGTAATGAAAAACTGTTTTTT.

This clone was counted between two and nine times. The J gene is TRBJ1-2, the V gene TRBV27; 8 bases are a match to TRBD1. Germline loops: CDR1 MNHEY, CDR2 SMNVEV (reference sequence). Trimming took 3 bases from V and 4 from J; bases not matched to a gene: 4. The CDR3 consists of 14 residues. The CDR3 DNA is TGTGCCAGCAGTTTCTCTGGACAGGGCTATGGCTACACCTTC. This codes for CASSFSGQGYGYTF.

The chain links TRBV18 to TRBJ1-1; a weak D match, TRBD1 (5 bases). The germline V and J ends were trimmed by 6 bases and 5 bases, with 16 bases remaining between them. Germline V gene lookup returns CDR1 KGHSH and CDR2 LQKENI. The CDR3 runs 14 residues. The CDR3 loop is CASSLPQGGTEAFF. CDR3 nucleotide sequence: TGTGCCAGCTCTCTCCCCCAGGGCGGAACTGAAGCTTTCTTT.

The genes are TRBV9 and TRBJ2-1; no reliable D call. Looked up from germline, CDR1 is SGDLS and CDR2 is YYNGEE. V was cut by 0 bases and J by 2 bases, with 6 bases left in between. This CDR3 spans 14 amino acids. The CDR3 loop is CASSVASTYNEQFF. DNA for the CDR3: TGTGCCAGCAGCGTAGCTAGTACCTACAATGAGCAGTTCTTC. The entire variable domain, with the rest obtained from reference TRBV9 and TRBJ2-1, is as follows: DSGVTQTPKHLITATGQRVTLRCSPRSGDLSVYWYQQSLDQGLQFLIQYYNGEERAKGNILERFSAQQFPDLHSELNLSSLELGDSALYFCASSVASTYNEQFFGPGTRLTVL.

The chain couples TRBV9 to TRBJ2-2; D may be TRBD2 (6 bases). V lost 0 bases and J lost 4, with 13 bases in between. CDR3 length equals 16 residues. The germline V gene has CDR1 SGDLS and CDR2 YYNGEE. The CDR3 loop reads CASSVVPSEITGELFF. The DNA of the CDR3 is TGTGCCAGCAGCGTAGTCCCTAGCGAGATCACCGGGGAGCTGTTTTTT.

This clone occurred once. The CDR3 sequence: CASTSLAGDPYEQYF. The CDR3 DNA follows: TGTGCCAGCACCTCTCTAGCGGGGGACCCCTACGAGCAGTACTTC. This chain links TRBV11-2 with TRBJ2-7; 10 bases match TRBD2. The CDR3 is made up of 15 amino acids. CDR1 and CDR2 from the germline V gene are SGHAT and FQNNGV. J lost 2 bases, V lost 7 bases, and 8 bases had no gene match.

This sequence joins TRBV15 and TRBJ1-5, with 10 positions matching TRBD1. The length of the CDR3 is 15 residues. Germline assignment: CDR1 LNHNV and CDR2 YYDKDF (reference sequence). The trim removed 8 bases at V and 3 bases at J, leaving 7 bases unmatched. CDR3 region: CATGSGQGYNQPQHF. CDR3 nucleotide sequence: TGTGCCACCGGTTCGGGACAGGGGTACAATCAGCCCCAGCATTTT.

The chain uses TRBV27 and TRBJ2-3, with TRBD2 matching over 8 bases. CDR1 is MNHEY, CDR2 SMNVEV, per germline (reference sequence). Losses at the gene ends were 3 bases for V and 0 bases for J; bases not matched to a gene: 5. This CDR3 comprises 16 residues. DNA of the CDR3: TGTGCCAGCAGTTTCCTACTAGCGGACAGCACAGATACGCAGTATTTT. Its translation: CASSFLLADSTDTQYF.

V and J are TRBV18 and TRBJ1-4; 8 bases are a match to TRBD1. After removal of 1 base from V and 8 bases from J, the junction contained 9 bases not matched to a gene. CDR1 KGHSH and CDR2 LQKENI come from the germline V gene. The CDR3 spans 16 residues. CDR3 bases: TGTGCCAGCTCACCACTACCTGGACAGGGAAGAGAAAAACTGTTTTTT. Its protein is CASSPLPGQGREKLFF.

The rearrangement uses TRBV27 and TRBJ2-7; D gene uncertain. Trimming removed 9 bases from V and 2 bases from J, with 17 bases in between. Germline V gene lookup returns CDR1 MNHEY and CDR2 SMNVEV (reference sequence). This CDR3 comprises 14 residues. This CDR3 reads CASALGEATYEQYF. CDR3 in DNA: TGTGCCAGTGCCCTAGGCGAGGCTACCTACGAGCAGTACTTC.

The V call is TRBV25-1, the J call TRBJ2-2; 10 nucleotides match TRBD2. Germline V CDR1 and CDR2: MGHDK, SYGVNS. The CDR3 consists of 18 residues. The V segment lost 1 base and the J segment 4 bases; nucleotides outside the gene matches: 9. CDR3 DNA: TGTGCCAGCAGTGAATGGCTAGCGGGAGCGAAGAGCACCGGGGAGCTGTTTTTT. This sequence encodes CASSEWLAGAKSTGELFF. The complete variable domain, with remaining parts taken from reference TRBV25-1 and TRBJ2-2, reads EADIYQTPRYLVIGTGKKITLECSQTMGHDKMYWYQQDPGMELHLIHYSYGVNSTEKGDLSSESTVSRIRTEHFPLTLESARPSHTSQYLCASSEWLAGAKSTGELFFGEGSRLTVL.

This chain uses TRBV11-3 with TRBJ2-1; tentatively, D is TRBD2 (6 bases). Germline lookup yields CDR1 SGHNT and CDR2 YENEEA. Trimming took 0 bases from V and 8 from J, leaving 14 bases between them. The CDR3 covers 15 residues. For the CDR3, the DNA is TGTGCCAGCAGCTTAGATCGAGGCGGCGGGGATGAGCAGTTCTTC. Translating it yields CASSLDRGGGDEQFF.

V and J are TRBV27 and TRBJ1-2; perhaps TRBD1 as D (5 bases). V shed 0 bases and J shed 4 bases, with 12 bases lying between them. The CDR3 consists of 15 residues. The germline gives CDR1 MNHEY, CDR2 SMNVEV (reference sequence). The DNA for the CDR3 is TGTGCCAGCAGTTTATCGGCCAGGGCTGGCTATGGCTACACCTTC. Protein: CASSLSARAGYGYTF.

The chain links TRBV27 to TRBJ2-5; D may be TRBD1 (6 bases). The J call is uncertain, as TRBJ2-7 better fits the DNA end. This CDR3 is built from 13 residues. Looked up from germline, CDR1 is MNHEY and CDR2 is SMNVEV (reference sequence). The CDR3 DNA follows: TGTGCCAGCAGTCTCGGACAGAGCTACGAGCAGTACTTC. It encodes CASSLGQSYEQYF.

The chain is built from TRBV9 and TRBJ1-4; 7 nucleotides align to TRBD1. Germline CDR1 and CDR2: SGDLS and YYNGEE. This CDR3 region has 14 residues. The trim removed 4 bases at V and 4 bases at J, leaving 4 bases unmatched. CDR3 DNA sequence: TGTGCCAGCAGCTCGCGACAGGGTAATGAAAAACTGTTTTTT. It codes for CASSSRQGNEKLFF.

This CDR3 reads CASSPRPGLAGVAVSSYEQYF. The CDR3 DNA sequence: TGTGCCAGCAGTCCCCGCCCCGGACTAGCGGGAGTAGCGGTCAGCTCCTACGAGCAGTACTTC. The chain has TRBV28 and TRBJ2-7; 13 nucleotides agree with TRBD2. CDR3 length: 21 amino acids. CDR1 and CDR2 (germline): MDHEN, SYDVKM. V shed 5 bases and J 0 bases; nucleotides not matched to a gene: 19.

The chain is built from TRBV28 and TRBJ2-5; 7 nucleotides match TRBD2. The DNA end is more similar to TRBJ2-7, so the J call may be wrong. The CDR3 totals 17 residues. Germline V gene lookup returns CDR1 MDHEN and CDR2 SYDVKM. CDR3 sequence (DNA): TGTGCCAGCAGTTTGAGCCTAGCGGATAGGAGCTCCTACGAGCAGTACTTC. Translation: CASSLSLADRSSYEQYF.

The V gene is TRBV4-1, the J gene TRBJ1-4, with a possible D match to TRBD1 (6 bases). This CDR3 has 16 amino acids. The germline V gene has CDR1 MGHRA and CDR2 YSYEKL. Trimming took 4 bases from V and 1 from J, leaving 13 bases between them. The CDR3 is CASSRSMTGTNEKLFF. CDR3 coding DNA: TGCGCCAGCAGCCGATCTATGACAGGAACTAATGAAAAACTGTTTTTT.

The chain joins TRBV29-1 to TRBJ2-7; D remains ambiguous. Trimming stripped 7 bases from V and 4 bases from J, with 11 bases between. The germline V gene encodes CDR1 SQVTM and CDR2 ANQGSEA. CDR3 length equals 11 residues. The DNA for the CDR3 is TGCAGCGCTGTGACATATTACGAGCAGTACTTC. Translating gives CSAVTYYEQYF.

In DNA, the CDR3 is TGTGCCAGCAGTGAATTGCTTTGGGGCGGGGGCTCCTACGAGCAGTACTTC. It yields the protein CASSELLWGGGSYEQYF. V is TRBV6-1 and J is TRBJ2-7, with 7 bases matching TRBD2. CDR1 is MNHNS and CDR2 is SASEGT in the germline V gene. The CDR3 length is 17 residues. V lost 2 bases, J lost 0 bases, and 10 bases stayed unmatched.

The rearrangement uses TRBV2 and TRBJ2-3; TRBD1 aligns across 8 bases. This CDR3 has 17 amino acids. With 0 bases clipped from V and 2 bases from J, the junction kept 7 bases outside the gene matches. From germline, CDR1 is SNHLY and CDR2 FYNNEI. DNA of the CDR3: TGTGCCAGCAGTGAAGCCCATGGACAGGGTGACACAGATACGCAGTATTTT. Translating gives CASSEAHGQGDTDTQYF.